What follows are 12 T cell receptor beta chains derived from one specimen sequenced in a study of CD4 T cells in relation to SARS-CoV-2 and coronaviruses. Assay: immunoSEQ multiplex PCR; the TCRdb copy retains only in-frame clones and omits some. The profile shows about 12,000 clones, roughly three quarters of them singletons. The unexposed donors gave CD4+ T cells in about 2011-2018, prior to COVID-19. Isolation of CD4+ T cells took place after less than twelve days in culture. These receptors have no identified antigens. Sequencing was performed on CD4+ T cells from PBMCs, cultured in vitro. The source is a human donor in good health.

The V call is TRBV5-5, the J call TRBJ2-7; 7 nucleotides match TRBD1. This CDR3 has 16 residues. V shed 0 bases and J 5 bases; nucleotides not matched to a gene: 11. The germline gives CDR1 SGHKS, CDR2 YYEKEE (reference sequence). The CDR3 here is CASSLAGARGLHEQYF. For the CDR3, the DNA is TGTGCCAGCAGCTTGGCCGGGGCGAGGGGGCTCCACGAGCAGTACTTC.

The V gene is TRBV7-9, the J gene TRBJ1-1, with 7 bases identical to TRBD1. Germline trimming cut 10 bases from V and 6 bases from J; bases unmatched to any gene: 8. Germline V gene lookup returns CDR1 SEHNR and CDR2 FQNEAQ (reference sequence). The CDR3 length is 12 residues. CDR3 in DNA: TGTGCCAACACGAGGCAGGGGGCTGAAGCTTTCTTT. This translates into CANTRQGAEAFF. Full variable domain (rest looked up from reference TRBV7-9 and TRBJ1-1): DTGVSQNPRHKITKRGQNVTFRCDPISEHNRLYWYRQTLGQGPEFLTYFQNEAQLEKSRLLSDRFSAERPKGSFSTLEIQRTEQGDSAMYLCANTRQGAEAFFGQGTRLTVV.

The rearrangement links TRBV19 to TRBJ1-3; D might be TRBD1 (5 bases). Trimming removed 3 bases at V and 0 bases at J, with 15 bases between. Germline-derived CDR1 and CDR2 are LNHDA and SQIVND (reference sequence). This CDR3 is 17 amino acids long. CDR3 amino acids: CASSIFGASSSGNTIYF. Here the CDR3 DNA reads TGTGCCAGTAGTATCTTCGGGGCTTCGAGCTCTGGAAACACCATATATTTT.

The chain has TRBV19 and TRBJ1-1, with a tentative D call TRBD1 (5 bases). CDR1 is LNHDA and CDR2 is SQIVND in the germline V gene (reference sequence). The CDR3 has 15 residues. The ends were cut back, 7 bases at V and 3 bases at J, with 18 bases in the middle. The DNA for the CDR3 is TGTGCCAGTACCGGGACCCACAGCGGGCACACTGAAGCTTTCTTT. Translation gives CASTGTHSGHTEAFF.

In DNA form, the CDR3 reads TGCGCCAGTGCGGGACAGAACACAGATACGCAGTATTTT. It encodes CASAGQNTDTQYF. The chain links TRBV10-1 to TRBJ2-3, with a weak D call TRBD1 (7 bases). Trimming left V 9 bases short and J 2 bases short, with 12 bases between. From germline, CDR1 is WNHNN and CDR2 SYGVQD (reference sequence). CDR3 length: 13 residues.

This clone appeared a few times. The chain employs TRBV5-1 and TRBJ2-3, with TRBD2 matching 10 bases. The V and J ends lost 4 bases and 1 base, in that order; junction bases with no gene match: 6. This CDR3 spans 16 amino acids. Germline V gene lookup returns CDR1 SGHRS and CDR2 YFSETQ. For the CDR3, the DNA is TGCGCCAGCAGCCTCCGAGGACTAGCGGGCACAGATACGCAGTATTTT. It translates to CASSLRGLAGTDTQYF. Together with reference TRBV5-1 and TRBJ2-3, the CDR3 gives the full variable domain: KAGVTQTPRYLIKTRGQQVTLSCSPISGHRSVSWYQQTPGQGLQFLFEYFSETQRNKGNFPGRFSGRQFSNSRSEMNVSTLELGDSALYLCASSLRGLAGTDTQYFGPGTRLTVL.

The genes are TRBV9 and TRBJ2-1, with TRBD2 matching 8 bases. The CDR3 consists of 18 residues. Germline V CDR1 and CDR2: SGDLS, YYNGEE. V was pared by 0 bases and J by 1 base, with 9 bases of the junction left unmatched. The DNA for the CDR3 is TGTGCCAGCAGCGTAGCCCTAGCGGGTACTGTTTCCTACAATGAGCAGTTCTTC. This encodes CASSVALAGTVSYNEQFF.

The chain couples TRBV10-1 to TRBJ2-3, with TRBD2 matching over 13 bases. Germline loops: CDR1 WNHNN, CDR2 SYGVQD (reference sequence). Trimming took 7 bases from V and 2 from J; bases not matched to a gene: 15. The CDR3 loop spans 19 amino acids. The CDR3 coding sequence is TGCGCCAGCATGGTTTCTAGACTAGCGGGAGGATTCGACACAGATACGCAGTATTTT. Its protein is CASMVSRLAGGFDTDTQYF.

The chain joins TRBV7-2 to TRBJ1-1; tentative D call: TRBD1 (6 bases). Germline values: CDR1 SGHTA, CDR2 FQGNSA. The CDR3 spans 15 residues. V was trimmed by 3 bases and J by 1 base, leaving 12 bases between them. DNA for the CDR3: TGTGCCAGCAGCTTTGGCAGGACAGCGAACACTGAAGCTTTCTTT. Protein product: CASSFGRTANTEAFF.

The chain uses TRBV18 and TRBJ2-2; TRBD1 matches 7 bases. Germline assignment: CDR1 KGHSH and CDR2 LQKENI. The CDR3 extends over 16 amino acids. The junction had 5 bases not matched to a gene; V was cut back by 4 bases and J by 0 bases. DNA of the CDR3: TGTGCCAGCTCACGCCTGGGACAGTCGAACACCGGGGAGCTGTTTTTT. Residues: CASSRLGQSNTGELFF.

The rearrangement uses TRBV3-1 (or the pseudogene TRBV3-2) and TRBJ2-1; TRBD2 matches 8 bases. Trimming cost V 6 bases and J 8 bases; bases outside gene matches: 9. The germline V gene has CDR1 LGHDT and CDR2 YNNKEL (reference sequence). CDR3 length: 14 residues. In DNA, the CDR3 is TGTGCCAGCAGGCCCAGCGGACTAGCCTATGAGCAGTTCTTC. Translating gives CASRPSGLAYEQFF.

Only one count was recorded for this clone. The chain employs TRBV4-2 and TRBJ1-5; D uncertain. This CDR3 is built from 16 residues. The V end lost 0 bases, the J end lost 0 bases, and 9 bases lay between the germline ends. Germline CDR1 reads LGHNA; CDR2 reads YNFKEQ. In DNA, the CDR3 is TGTGCCAGCAGCCAAGAATCGGGATATAGCAATCAGCCCCAGCATTTT. Protein sequence: CASSQESGYSNQPQHF.